A selection of T cell receptor beta chains follows, all from one sample in a study of shared clonotypes between healthy human individuals. Sequencing used immunoSEQ multiplex PCR; TCRdb keeps in-frame clones, though not all of them. The sample has some 1,100,000 clones, around 82% seen once. The sequencing input was memory CD4+ T cells from PBMCs. These receptors were collected from a man younger than 35 in good health. Some clones in this sample may be carry-over from other donors' samples. CDR3s include the opening cysteine and the closing phenylalanine or tryptophan. The D gene is left open where the match is weak.

- | TRBJ2-7 | TRBV9 | CASSGQRSYEQYF
- | TRBJ1-2 | TRBV6-6 | CASSRDGGYTF
TRBD2 | TRBJ2-2 | TRBV28 | CASSFSSGRAGTGELFF
- | TRBJ2-7 | TRBV2 | CASSRNFEQYF
TRBD2 | TRBJ2-3 | TRBV4-1 | CASSQTSGRAGTQYF
- | TRBJ1-2 | TRBV18 | CASSPLGQEDYGYTF
- | TRBJ1-3 | TRBV9 | CASSPEEGNTIYF
- | TRBJ1-1 | TRBV6-5 | CASTSRGTATEAFF
- | TRBJ1-3 | TRBV18 | CASSAAGSNRGNTIYF
- | TRBJ1-2 | TRBV11-2 | CASSLDPQAAFYGYTF
- | TRBJ1-4 | TRBV7-9 | CASSASGAGNEKLFF
TRBD1 | TRBJ1-1 | TRBV6-1 | CASSAISGTGGGMNTEAFF
- | TRBJ2-3 | TRBV15 | CATSRSLTGSGKDTQYF
TRBD2 | TRBJ2-1 | TRBV7-3 | CASSPGTSGYNEQFF
- | TRBJ2-5 | TRBV4-2 | CASRIMGGSKETQYF
TRBD1 | TRBJ1-4 | TRBV4-3 | CASSQDGRGPGNEKLFF
TRBD2 | TRBJ2-2 | TRBV18 | CASSPQTTLAGITGELFF
- | TRBJ2-6 | TRBV2 | CASSELKIDFSGANVLTF
- | TRBJ1-1 | TRBV25-1 | CASSESRDTEAFF
- | TRBJ1-1 | TRBV7-9 | CASSPPSGTEAFF
TRBD2 | TRBJ2-1 | TRBV2 | CASRGTSGKNEQFF
TRBD1 | TRBJ1-2 | TRBV6-1 | CASSDYLQGLGGYTF
TRBD1 | TRBJ1-1 | TRBV29-1 | CSTQGVRNTEAFF
- | TRBJ2-3 | TRBV27 | CASSARGPREGTQYF
- | TRBJ2-3 | TRBV5-4 | CASSFGGWGADTQYF
- | TRBJ1-5 | TRBV5-1 | CASSLEPDNQPQHF
TRBD2 | TRBJ2-1 | TRBV11-2 | CASSRGSSYNEQFF
- | TRBJ2-1 | TRBV9 | CASSVGYNEQFF
- | TRBJ1-4 | TRBV27 | CASSLPKNEKLFF
TRBD1 | TRBJ1-2 | TRBV18 | CASSPGQGLGYTF
- | TRBJ1-2 | TRBV6-1 | CASSESSVTPAVYGYTF
- | TRBJ2-3 | TRBV7-9 | CASSIRLDADTQYF
TRBD2 | TRBJ2-2 | TRBV9 | CASSVAPSGTGELFF
- | TRBJ2-5 | TRBV29-1 | CSGKTGQETQYF
TRBD1 | TRBJ2-1 | TRBV19 | CASSPDRGVGNEQFF
TRBD2 | TRBJ2-7 | TRBV5-1 | CASRLAGVSYEQYF
- | TRBJ1-2 | TRBV7-2 | CASSLGNAAYGYTF
- | TRBJ2-2 | TRBV5-4 | CASSRRTGELFF
TRBD2 | TRBJ2-1 | TRBV18 | CASSPPRTRNEQFF
- | TRBJ2-1 | TRBV28 | CASSARKGVYNEQFF
- | TRBJ1-1 | TRBV5-1 | CASSLAVGQEAFF
TRBD1 | TRBJ2-7 | TRBV29-1 | CSASGTGGYYEQYF
- | TRBJ2-2 | TRBV4-2 | CASSQGQLSAGELFF
TRBD2 | TRBJ2-4 | TRBV28 | CASSLGGRSSGRALNIQYF
TRBD1 | TRBJ1-6 | TRBV4-3 | CASSQAQWDRSSYNSPLHF
TRBD2 | TRBJ2-1 | TRBV9 | CASSRRQGTSGSEQFF
- | TRBJ1-1 | TRBV5-1 | CASSLAVGSMNTEAFF
TRBD1 | TRBJ2-4 | TRBV28 | CATGQTNIQYF
- | - | TRBV6-5 | CASSPTRELRYEQYF
TRBD1 | TRBJ2-7 | TRBV11-2 | CASSPWTGTYEQYF
TRBD1 | TRBJ1-1 | TRBV2 | CASSVPLGQGVVNTEAFF
TRBD1 | TRBJ2-5 | TRBV7-2 | CASSLYRGETQYF
- | TRBJ2-7 | TRBV6-6 | CASSMTYEQYF